This T cell receptor beta chain derives from a study of T cell changes during pregnancy in multiple sclerosis. Sequencing was performed with immunoSEQ multiplex PCR; in TCRdb, only in-frame clones are kept and a portion is missing. This sample yields 50,000 to 65,000 clones, of which around 93% are seen a single time; over 0.8% belongs to the top ten. Germline V gene sequence: CDR1 SGDLS, CDR2 YYNGEE. The CDR3 is made up of 13 amino acids. J lost 7 bases, V lost 3 bases, and 3 bases had no gene match. This clone was detected once. The V and J genes are TRBV9 and TRBJ2-1; 8 bases are shared with TRBD2. Sequencing used peripheral blood, obtained in the first trimester of pregnancy. The receptor was isolated from a female donor with multiple sclerosis, enrolled in a pregnancy study. The CDR3 bases are TGTGCCAGCAGCGCGGGGGGGGCGAATGAGCAGTTCTTC. Translated, it gives CASSAGGANEQFF. The full variable domain, its missing parts supplied by reference TRBV9 and TRBJ2-1, is DSGVTQTPKHLITATGQRVTLRCSPRSGDLSVYWYQQSLDQGLQFLIQYYNGEERAKGNILERFSAQQFPDLHSELNLSSLELGDSALYFCASSAGGANEQFFGPGTRLTVL.